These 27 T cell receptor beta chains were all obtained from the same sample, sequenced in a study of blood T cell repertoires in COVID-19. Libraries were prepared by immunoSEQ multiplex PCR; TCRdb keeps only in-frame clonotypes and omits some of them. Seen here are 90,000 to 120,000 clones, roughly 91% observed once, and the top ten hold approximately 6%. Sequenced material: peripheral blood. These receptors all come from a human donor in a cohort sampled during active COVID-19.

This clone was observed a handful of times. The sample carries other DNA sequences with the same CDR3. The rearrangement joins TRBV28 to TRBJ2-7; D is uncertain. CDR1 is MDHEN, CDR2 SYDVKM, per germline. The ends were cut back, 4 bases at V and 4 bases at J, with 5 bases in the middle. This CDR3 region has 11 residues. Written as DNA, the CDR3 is TGTGCCAGCAGTTCCGAGTACGAGCAGTACTTC. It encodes CASSSEYEQYF.

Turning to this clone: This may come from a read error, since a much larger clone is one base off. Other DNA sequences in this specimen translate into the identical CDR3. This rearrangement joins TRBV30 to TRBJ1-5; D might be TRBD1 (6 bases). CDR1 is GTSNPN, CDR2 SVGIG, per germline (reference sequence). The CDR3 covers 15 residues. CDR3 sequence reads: CAWARTGQSNQPQHF. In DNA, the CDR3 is TGTGCCTGGGCCCGGACTGGACAGTCAAATCAGCCCCAACATTTT.

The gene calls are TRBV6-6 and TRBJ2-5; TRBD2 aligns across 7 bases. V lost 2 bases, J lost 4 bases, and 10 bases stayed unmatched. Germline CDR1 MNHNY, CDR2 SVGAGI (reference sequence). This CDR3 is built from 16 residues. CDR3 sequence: CASSYGSGGKGETQYF. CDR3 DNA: TGTGCCAGCAGTTACGGTTCGGGGGGAAAGGGAGAGACCCAGTACTTC.

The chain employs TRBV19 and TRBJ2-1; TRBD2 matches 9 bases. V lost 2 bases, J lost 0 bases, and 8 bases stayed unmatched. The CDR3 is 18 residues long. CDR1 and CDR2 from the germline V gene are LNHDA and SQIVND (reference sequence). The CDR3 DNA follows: TGTGCCAGTAGTATAACCAGCGGGGGGAGTAGCTCCTACAATGAGCAGTTCTTC. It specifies CASSITSGGSSSYNEQFF.

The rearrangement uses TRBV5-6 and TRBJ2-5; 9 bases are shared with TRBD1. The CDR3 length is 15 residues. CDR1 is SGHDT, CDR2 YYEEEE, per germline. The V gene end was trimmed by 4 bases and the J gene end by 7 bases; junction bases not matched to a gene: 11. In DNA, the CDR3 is TGTGCCAGCAGCCTGGGGACAGGGCGGGGTGGGACCCAGTACTTC. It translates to CASSLGTGRGGTQYF.

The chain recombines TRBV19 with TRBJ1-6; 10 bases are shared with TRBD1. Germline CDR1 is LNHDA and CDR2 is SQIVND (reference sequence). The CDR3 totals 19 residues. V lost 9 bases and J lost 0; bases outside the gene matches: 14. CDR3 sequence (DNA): TGTGCCAGCCGACAGGGGGCGAATACGGCCAGCTCCTATAATTCACCCCTCCACTTT. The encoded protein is CASRQGANTASSYNSPLHF.

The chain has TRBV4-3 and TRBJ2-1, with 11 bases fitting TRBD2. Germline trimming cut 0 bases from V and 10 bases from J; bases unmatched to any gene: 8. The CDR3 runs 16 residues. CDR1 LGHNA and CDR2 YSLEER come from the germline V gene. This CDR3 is CASSQETLAGVREQFF. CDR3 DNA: TGCGCCAGCAGCCAAGAAACACTAGCGGGGGTGAGAGAGCAGTTCTTC.

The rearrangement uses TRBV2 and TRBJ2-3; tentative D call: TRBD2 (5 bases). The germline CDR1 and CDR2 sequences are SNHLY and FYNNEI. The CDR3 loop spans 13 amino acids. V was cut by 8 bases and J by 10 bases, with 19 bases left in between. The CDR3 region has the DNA TGTGCCAGCGTCCTGGCTAGCTCTGGTGCGCAGTATTTT. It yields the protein CASVLASSGAQYF.

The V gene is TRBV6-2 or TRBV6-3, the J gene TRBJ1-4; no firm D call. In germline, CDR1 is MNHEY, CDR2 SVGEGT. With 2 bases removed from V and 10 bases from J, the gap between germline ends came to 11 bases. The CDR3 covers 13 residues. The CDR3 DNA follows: TGTGCCAGCAGTTACAGGGAGTCGGGAAAACTGTTTTTT. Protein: CASSYRESGKLFF.

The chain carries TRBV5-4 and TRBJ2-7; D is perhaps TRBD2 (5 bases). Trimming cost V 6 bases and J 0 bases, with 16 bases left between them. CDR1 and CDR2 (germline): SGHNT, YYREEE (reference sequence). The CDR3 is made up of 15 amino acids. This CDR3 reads CASKPAGSFSYEQYF. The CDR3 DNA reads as TGTGCCAGCAAACCTGCGGGCTCCTTCTCCTACGAGCAGTACTTC.

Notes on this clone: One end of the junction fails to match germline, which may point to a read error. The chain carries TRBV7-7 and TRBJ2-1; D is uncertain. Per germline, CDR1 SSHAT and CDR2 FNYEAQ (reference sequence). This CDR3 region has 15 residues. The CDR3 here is CASSPRGSAMNEQFF. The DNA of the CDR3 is TGTGCTAGCAGCCCCCGCGGTTCAGCGATGAATGAGCAGTTCTTC.

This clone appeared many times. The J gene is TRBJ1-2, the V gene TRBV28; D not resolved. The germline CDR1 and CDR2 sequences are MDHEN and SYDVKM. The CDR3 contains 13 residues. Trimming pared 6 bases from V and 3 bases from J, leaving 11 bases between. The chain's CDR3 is CASSSVTDYGYTF. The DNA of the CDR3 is TGTGCCAGCAGCAGCGTTACGGACTATGGCTACACCTTC.

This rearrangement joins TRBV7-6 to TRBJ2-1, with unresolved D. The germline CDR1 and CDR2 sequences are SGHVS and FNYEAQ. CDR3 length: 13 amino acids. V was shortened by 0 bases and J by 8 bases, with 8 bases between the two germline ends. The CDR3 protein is CASSLAFTDEQFF. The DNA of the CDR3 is TGTGCCAGCAGCTTAGCCTTTACTGATGAGCAGTTCTTC.

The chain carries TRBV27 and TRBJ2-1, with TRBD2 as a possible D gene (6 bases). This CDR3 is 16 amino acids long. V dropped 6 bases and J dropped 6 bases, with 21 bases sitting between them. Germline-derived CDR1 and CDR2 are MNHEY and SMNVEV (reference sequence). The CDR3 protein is CASRSVGARGSNEQFF. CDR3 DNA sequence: TGTGCCAGCAGATCCGTTGGGGCGCGGGGAAGCAATGAGCAGTTCTTC.

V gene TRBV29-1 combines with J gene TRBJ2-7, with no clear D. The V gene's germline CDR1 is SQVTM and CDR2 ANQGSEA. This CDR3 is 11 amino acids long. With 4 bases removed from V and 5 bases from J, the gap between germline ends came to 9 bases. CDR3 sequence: CSVVRSDEQYF. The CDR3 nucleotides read TGCAGCGTTGTGAGGTCTGACGAGCAGTACTTC.

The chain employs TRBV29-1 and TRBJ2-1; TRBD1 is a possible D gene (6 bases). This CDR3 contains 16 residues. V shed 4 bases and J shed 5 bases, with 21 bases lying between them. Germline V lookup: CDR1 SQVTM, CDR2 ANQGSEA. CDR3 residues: CSVVWLGGTLDNEQFF. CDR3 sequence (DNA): TGCAGCGTTGTGTGGTTAGGGGGTACCCTGGACAATGAGCAGTTCTTC.

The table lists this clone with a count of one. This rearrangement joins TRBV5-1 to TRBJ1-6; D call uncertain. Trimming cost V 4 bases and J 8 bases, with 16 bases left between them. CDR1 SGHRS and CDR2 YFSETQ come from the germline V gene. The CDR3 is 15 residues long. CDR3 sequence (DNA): TGCGCCAGCAGCCCCGGAGGCCCAATGGATTCACCCCTCCACTTT. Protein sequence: CASSPGGPMDSPLHF.

The CDR3 region is CASSPRVDEQFF. The DNA of the CDR3 is TGTGCCAGCAGCCCCAGGGTTGATGAGCAGTTCTTC. V gene TRBV7-8 combines with J gene TRBJ2-1; a possible D gene is TRBD1 (5 bases). V lost 5 bases and J lost 8, with 10 bases in between. In germline, CDR1 is SGHVS, CDR2 FQNEAQ. This CDR3 is 12 amino acids long.

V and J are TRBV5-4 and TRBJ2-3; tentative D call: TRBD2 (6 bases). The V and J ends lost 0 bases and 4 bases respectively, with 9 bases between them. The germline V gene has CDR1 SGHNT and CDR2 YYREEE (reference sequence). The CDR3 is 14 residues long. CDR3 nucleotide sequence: TGTGCCAGCAGCTTGGGGAGGGCCGCAGATACGCAGTATTTT. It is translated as CASSLGRAADTQYF.

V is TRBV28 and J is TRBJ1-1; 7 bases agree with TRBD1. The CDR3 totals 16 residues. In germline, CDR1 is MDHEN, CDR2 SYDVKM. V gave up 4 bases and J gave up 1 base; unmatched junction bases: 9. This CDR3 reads CASSSTGARGNTEAFF. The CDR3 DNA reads TGTGCCAGCAGTTCAACAGGGGCGCGGGGGAACACTGAAGCTTTCTTT.

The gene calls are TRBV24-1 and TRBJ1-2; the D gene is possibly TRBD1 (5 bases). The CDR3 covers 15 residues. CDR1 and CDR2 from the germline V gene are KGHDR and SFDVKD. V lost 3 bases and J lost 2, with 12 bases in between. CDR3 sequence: CATSDPQGTNYGYTF. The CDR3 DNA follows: TGTGCCACCAGTGATCCCCAGGGCACCAACTATGGCTACACCTTC.

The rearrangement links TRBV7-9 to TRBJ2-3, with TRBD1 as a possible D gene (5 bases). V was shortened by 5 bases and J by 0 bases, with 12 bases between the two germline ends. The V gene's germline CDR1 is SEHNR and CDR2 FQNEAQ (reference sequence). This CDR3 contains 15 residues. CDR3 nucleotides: TGTGCCAGCAGCAGAACGACAGCTAGCACAGATACGCAGTATTTT. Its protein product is CASSRTTASTDTQYF. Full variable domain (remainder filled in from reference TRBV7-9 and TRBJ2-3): DTGVSQNPRHKITKRGQNVTFRCDPISEHNRLYWYRQTLGQGPEFLTYFQNEAQLEKSRLLSDRFSAERPKGSFSTLEIQRTEQGDSAMYLCASSRTTASTDTQYFGPGTRLTVL.

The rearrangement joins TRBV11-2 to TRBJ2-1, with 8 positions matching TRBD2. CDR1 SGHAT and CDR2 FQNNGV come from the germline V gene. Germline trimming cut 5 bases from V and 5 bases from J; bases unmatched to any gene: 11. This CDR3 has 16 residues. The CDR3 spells CASSDWSGGPDNEQFF. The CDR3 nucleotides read TGTGCCAGCAGCGATTGGAGCGGGGGTCCCGACAATGAGCAGTTCTTC.

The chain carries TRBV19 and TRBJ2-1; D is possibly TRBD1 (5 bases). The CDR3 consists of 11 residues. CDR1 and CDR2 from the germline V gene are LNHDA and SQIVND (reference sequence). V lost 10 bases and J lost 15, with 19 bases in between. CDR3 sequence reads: CATEYWGSSFF. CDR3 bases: TGTGCCACTGAGTATTGGGGCTCCTCGTTCTTC. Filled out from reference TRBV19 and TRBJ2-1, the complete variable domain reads DGGITQSPKYLFRKEGQNVTLSCEQNLNHDAMYWYRQDPGQGLRLIYYSQIVNDFQKGDIAEGYSVSREKKESFPLTVTSAQKNPTAFYLCATEYWGSSFFGPGTRLTVL.

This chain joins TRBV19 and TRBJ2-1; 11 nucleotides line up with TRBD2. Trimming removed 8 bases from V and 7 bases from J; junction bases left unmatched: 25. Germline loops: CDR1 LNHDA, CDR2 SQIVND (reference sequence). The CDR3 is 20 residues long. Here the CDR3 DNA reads TGTGCCAGTCTCGACAGGGGGAGGTCTACTAGCGGGAGAGGGGTTAATGAGCAGTTCTTC. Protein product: CASLDRGRSTSGRGVNEQFF.

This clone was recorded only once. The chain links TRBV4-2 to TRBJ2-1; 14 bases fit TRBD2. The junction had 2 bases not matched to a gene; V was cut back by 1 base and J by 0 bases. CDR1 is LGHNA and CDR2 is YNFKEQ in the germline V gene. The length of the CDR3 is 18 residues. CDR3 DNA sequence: TGTGCCAGCAGCCAAGGGACTAGCGGGAGGAGCTCCTACAATGAGCAGTTCTTC. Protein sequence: CASSQGTSGRSSYNEQFF.

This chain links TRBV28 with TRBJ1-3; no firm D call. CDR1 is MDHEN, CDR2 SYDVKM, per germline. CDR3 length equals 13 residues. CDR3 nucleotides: TGTGCTGGAGGAAGGACCGCTGGAAACACCATATATTTT. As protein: CAGGRTAGNTIYF.